What follows describes a single T cell receptor (beta chain). The antigen is not known. This CDR3 is built from 13 residues. Germline V gene sequence: CDR1 MDHEN, CDR2 SYDVKM. The germline V and J ends were trimmed by 5 bases and 4 bases, with 11 bases remaining between them. Primers: 52 TRBV forward and 13 TRBJ reverse. Sequencing was performed with immunoSEQ multiplex PCR; in TCRdb, only in-frame clones are kept and a portion is missing. The sample holds approximately 4,000 clones; 80% to 95% are singletons and the top ten take 2.5% to 3%. Every patient with CD3G deficiency had evidence of autoimmunity. This entry belongs to a study of regulatory T cells. Study-level points and caveats: Treg repertoire restriction varied and was strongest in the two most severe patients. Compared with autologous conventional CD4+ cells and control regulatory cells, CD3G-deficient regulatory T cells showed reduced diversity.

The source is a child aged 2-15 years with CD3G deficiency. This chain joins TRBV28 and TRBJ1-2; no firm D call. The sequencing sample was made of CD4+ Tregs sorted from blood. CDR3 residues: CASSPPGSYGYTF. CDR3 DNA sequence: TGTGCCAGCAGTCCCCCCGGCAGCTATGGCTACACCTTC.